Following are 14 T cell receptor beta chains from one sample sequenced in a study of shared clonotypes between healthy human individuals. The repertoire was sequenced with immunoSEQ multiplex PCR; TCRdb's copy has only in-frame clones and lacks some. In the table there are roughly 1 million clones, under 80% of which are singletons. The sample taken for sequencing was memory CD4+ T cells sorted from blood. Subset meaning: CD45RA-negative fraction. The source is a man aged 18 to 29 in good health.

The chain recombines TRBV5-1 with TRBJ2-5; 12 bases align to TRBD2. There are 16 residues in the CDR3. V lost 1 base to trimming and J lost 5 bases; unmatched junction nucleotides: 6. The germline CDR1 and CDR2 sequences are SGHRS and YFSETQ. CDR3 amino acids: CASSLLRLAGVETQYF. The CDR3 DNA sequence: TGCGCCAGCAGCTTGCTCCGACTAGCGGGAGTTGAGACCCAGTACTTC.

The chain is built from TRBV10-3 and TRBJ2-3, with D perhaps assigned TRBD1 or TRBD2 (5 bases each). CDR3 length equals 16 residues. Germline V gives CDR1 ENHRY, CDR2 SYGVKD. Trimming took off 6 bases at V and 2 bases at J, with 18 bases between the two ends. The CDR3 here is CAIRPTRGRITDTQYF. CDR3 DNA: TGTGCCATCAGGCCCACCCGGGGCAGGATCACAGATACGCAGTATTTT.

In this sample, this clone turned up once. The chain links TRBV11-2 to TRBJ2-2; D gene uncertain. V lost 5 bases, J lost 0 bases, and 19 bases lay in between. Germline values: CDR1 SGHAT, CDR2 FQNNGV. The CDR3 runs 18 residues. CDR3 protein: CASSHGLGFGTNTGELFF. CDR3 nucleotides: TGTGCCAGCAGCCACGGCCTAGGTTTCGGTACGAACACCGGGGAGCTGTTTTTT.

This sequence joins TRBV5-1 and TRBJ1-4, with D perhaps TRBD1 (6 bases). V lost 0 bases and J lost 8, with 11 bases in between. Per the germline V gene, CDR1 is SGHRS and CDR2 is YFSETQ. There are 14 residues in the CDR3. CDR3 sequence: CASSLAGGWEKLFF. CDR3 sequence (DNA): TGCGCCAGCAGCTTGGCCGGGGGCTGGGAAAAACTGTTTTTT. Together with reference TRBV5-1 and TRBJ1-4, the CDR3 gives the full variable domain: KAGVTQTPRYLIKTRGQQVTLSCSPISGHRSVSWYQQTPGQGLQFLFEYFSETQRNKGNFPGRFSGRQFSNSRSEMNVSTLELGDSALYLCASSLAGGWEKLFFGSGTQLSVL.

The chain couples TRBV9 to TRBJ2-2; TRBD2 agrees at 8 bases. CDR1 and CDR2 (germline): SGDLS, YYNGEE. V lost 2 bases to trimming and J lost 0 bases; unmatched junction nucleotides: 3. There are 16 residues in the CDR3. CDR3 DNA: TGTGCCAGCAGCGTCACTAGCGGTTCGAACACCGGGGAGCTGTTTTTT. Translating it yields CASSVTSGSNTGELFF.

The chain employs TRBV6-1 and TRBJ2-7, with D possibly TRBD2 on 7 matching bases. V was pared by 8 bases and J by 0 bases, with 17 bases between. CDR1 MNHNS and CDR2 SASEGT come from the germline V gene. CDR3 length: 15 residues. The CDR3 here is CASSGGAIYSYEQYF. As DNA, the CDR3 is TGTGCCAGCTCTGGGGGGGCTATTTACTCCTACGAGCAGTACTTC.

The J gene is TRBJ1-1, the V gene TRBV9, with a possible D match to TRBD1 (5 bases). This CDR3 is built from 16 residues. The ends were cut back, 0 bases at V and 3 bases at J, with 15 bases in the middle. From germline, CDR1 is SGDLS and CDR2 YYNGEE. The CDR3 nucleotides are TGTGCCAGCAGCGTAGGGTTGGGGCAGGGAGACACTGAAGCTTTCTTT. It encodes CASSVGLGQGDTEAFF.

This chain joins TRBV2 and TRBJ1-4; D remains unclear. The CDR3 is made up of 12 amino acids. The germline gives CDR1 SNHLY, CDR2 FYNNEI. V was clipped by 5 bases and J by 8 bases, with 9 bases between them. CDR3 coding DNA: TGTGCCAGCAGTCCCCGAATAGAAAAACTGTTTTTT. Its translation is CASSPRIEKLFF.

The V call is TRBV11-2, the J call TRBJ2-5; 9 bases match TRBD1. V trimming: 5 bases; J trimming: 5 bases; junction bases outside the gene matches: 6. The CDR3 spans 14 residues. In germline, CDR1 is SGHAT, CDR2 FQNNGV. As DNA, the CDR3 is TGTGCCAGCAGCCCCTGGGACAGGGATGAGACCCAGTACTTC. Translation gives CASSPWDRDETQYF.

DNA for the CDR3: TGTGCCAGCAGCTCCGTTAGGGGAGGCTACACCTTC. Its translation: CASSSVRGGYTF. The chain uses TRBV5-6 and TRBJ1-2; D possibly corresponds to TRBD1 (5 bases). This CDR3 has 12 residues. CDR1 and CDR2 from the germline V gene are SGHDT and YYEEEE. Trimming took off 3 bases at V and 8 bases at J, with 11 bases between the two ends.

The chain uses TRBV6-5 and TRBJ2-7, with 9 bases that match TRBD1. The CDR3 has 14 amino acids. V was clipped by 8 bases and J by 5 bases; unmatched bases: 10. Germline V gives CDR1 MNHEY, CDR2 SVGAGI. CDR3 in DNA: TGTGCCAGCCATAGAACAGGGGGCAGCAACGAGCAGTACTTC. Its protein product is CASHRTGGSNEQYF.

In this sample, this clone turned up a few times. The chain has TRBV5-1 and TRBJ1-6; D ambiguous. CDR1 is SGHRS, CDR2 YFSETQ, per germline. The CDR3 has 14 residues. The V and J ends lost 0 bases and 6 bases respectively, with 7 bases between them. CDR3 bases: TGCGCCAGCAGCTTGGGGCAGCTTAATTCACCCCTCCACTTT. Its translation is CASSLGQLNSPLHF.

The V gene is TRBV5-4, the J gene TRBJ1-1; 9 bases are a match to TRBD1. CDR3 length equals 15 residues. Germline assignment: CDR1 SGHNT and CDR2 YYREEE (reference sequence). The V and J ends lost 1 base and 4 bases, in that order; junction bases with no gene match: 5. In DNA form, the CDR3 reads TGTGCCAGCAGCTTGAAAAACAGGGGGCTCACTGAAGCTTTCTTT. This gives the protein CASSLKNRGLTEAFF. Full variable domain (rest looked up from reference TRBV5-4 and TRBJ1-1): ETGVTQSPTHLIKTRGQQVTLRCSSQSGHNTVSWYQQALGQGPQFIFQYYREEENGRGNFPPRFSGLQFPNYSSELNVNALELDDSALYLCASSLKNRGLTEAFFGQGTRLTVV.

This chain uses TRBV5-6 with TRBJ2-6, with D hard to call. V was shortened by 4 bases and J by 1 base, with 9 bases between the two germline ends. Germline CDR1 reads SGHDT; CDR2 reads YYEEEE. The CDR3 extends over 15 amino acids. CDR3 residues: CASSQQRSGANVLTF. CDR3 DNA: TGTGCCAGCAGCCAACAGAGGTCTGGGGCCAACGTCCTGACTTTC. The full variable domain, in which reference TRBV5-6 and TRBJ2-6 provide the parts outside the CDR3, is DAGVTQSPTHLIKTRGQQVTLRCSPKSGHDTVSWYQQALGQGPQFIFQYYEEEERQRGNFPDRFSGHQFPNYSSELNVNALLLGDSALYLCASSQQRSGANVLTFGAGSRLTVL.